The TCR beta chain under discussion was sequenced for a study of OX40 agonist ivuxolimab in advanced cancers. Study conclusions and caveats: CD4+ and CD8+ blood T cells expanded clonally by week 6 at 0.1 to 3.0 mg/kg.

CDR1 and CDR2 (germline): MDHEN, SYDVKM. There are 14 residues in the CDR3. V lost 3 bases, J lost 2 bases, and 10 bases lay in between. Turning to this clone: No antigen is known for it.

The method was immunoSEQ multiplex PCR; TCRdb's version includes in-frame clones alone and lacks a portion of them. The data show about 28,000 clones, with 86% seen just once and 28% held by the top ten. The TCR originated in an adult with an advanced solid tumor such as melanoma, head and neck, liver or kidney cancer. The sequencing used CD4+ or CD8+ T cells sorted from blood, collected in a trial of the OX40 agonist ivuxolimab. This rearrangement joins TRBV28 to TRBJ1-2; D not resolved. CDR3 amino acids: CASSLRTGNYGYTF. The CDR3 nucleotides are TGTGCCAGCAGTTTGAGGACGGGGAACTATGGCTACACCTTC.